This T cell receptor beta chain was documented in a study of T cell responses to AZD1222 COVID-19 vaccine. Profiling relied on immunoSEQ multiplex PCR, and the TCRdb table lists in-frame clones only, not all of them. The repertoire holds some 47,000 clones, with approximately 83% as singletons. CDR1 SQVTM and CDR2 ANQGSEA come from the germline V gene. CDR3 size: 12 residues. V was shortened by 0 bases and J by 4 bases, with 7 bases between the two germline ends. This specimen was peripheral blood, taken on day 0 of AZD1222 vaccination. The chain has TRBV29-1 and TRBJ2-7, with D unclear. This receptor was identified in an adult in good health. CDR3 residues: CSVEDGPYEQYF. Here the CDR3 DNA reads TGCAGCGTTGAAGATGGGCCATACGAGCAGTACTTC.